This entry features one T cell receptor (beta chain) sequence. Sequencing of TCR beta was performed on blood CD8+ T cells and on blood CD4+ T cells. Negative magnetic isolation gave CD8+ and CD4+ cells; FACS enriched CD8+ TEMRA. Reverse transcription of roughly 0.45 to 1 ug RNA used random hexamers. The authors amplified TCR beta CDR3 across 54 Vbeta and 13 Jbeta using immunoSEQ multiplex PCR. TCRdb recomputed calls from the immunoSEQ multiplex PCR reads with MiXCR, one row per CDR3 protein. The sample lists 150,000 to 200,000 distinct CDR3 sequences; over 85% were seen once. The data were taken from a study of CD8 T cells in Susac syndrome. This CDR3 spans 15 amino acids. Between the trimmed V and J ends, which lost 3 bases and 4 bases, there was a span of 10 bases. CDR1 and CDR2 from the germline V gene are KGHSH and LQKENI.

This receptor was identified in a human donor in good health. Sequenced sample: CD4+ T cells from PBMCs. This chain links TRBV18 with TRBJ2-6; D is perhaps TRBD1 (5 bases). This CDR3 reads CASSPKGSGANVLTF. DNA of the CDR3: TGTGCCAGCTCACCTAAGGGGTCCGGGGCCAACGTCCTGACTTTC.